The clone carrying this T cell receptor beta chain was seen ten or more times. Antigen unknown. TCRdb itself ran the 5' RACE reads through MiXCR, one entry per CDR3 protein. The repertoire holds about 88,000 distinct CDR3 sequences, around 26% seen once, with around 60% in the top ten. The data derive from a study of CD8 T cells in ankylosing spondylitis. Study results and caveats: Certain motif variants had earlier appeared in reactive arthritis synovial fluid and blood. Disease-linked clones were reportedly significantly enriched in matched ankylosing spondylitis synovial fluid. The authors found the disease-linked clones to be CD8+ and relatively rare in peripheral blood. A motif in TCR beta, a set of under 10 highly homologous variants, appeared characteristic of ankylosing spondylitis blood.

The specimen sequenced was blood, either unsorted or a sorted T cell fraction (not recorded which). This sequence originates from a male donor with ankylosing spondylitis or in good health (not recorded which).

CDR3 sequence: CSAPRDGNTGELFF. Written as DNA, the CDR3 is TGCAGTGCGCCGAGGGACGGGAACACCGGGGAGCTGTTTTTT. V is TRBV20-1 and J is TRBJ2-2; D is perhaps TRBD1 or TRBD2 (5 bases each). The V gene lost 6 bases and the J gene lost 1 base, with 12 bases spanning the gap. Germline loops: CDR1 DFQATT, CDR2 SNEGSKA (reference sequence). CDR3 length: 14 residues.